The 25 T cell receptor beta chains given below trace back to one sample, sequenced in a study of T cell responses to AZD1222 COVID-19 vaccine. Using immunoSEQ multiplex PCR, the repertoire was profiled, and TCRdb retains in-frame clones only, with some absent. The sample carries more than 60,000 clones, about 90% recorded once. The source material was peripheral blood, sampled on day 0 of AZD1222 vaccination. The source is an adult in good health.

CDR3 nucleotide sequence: TGTGCCAGCAGCTTGGCGGGGGGACAGGGCCCGCAAGAGACCCAGTACTTC. Encoded protein: CASSLAGGQGPQETQYF. The rearrangement links TRBV5-4 to TRBJ2-5; 9 bases agree with TRBD1. The CDR3 covers 17 residues. V was pared by 0 bases and J by 2 bases, with 8 bases of the junction left unmatched. The V gene's germline CDR1 is SGHNT and CDR2 YYREEE (reference sequence).

The chain recombines TRBV6-5 with TRBJ2-2; a possible D gene is TRBD2 (6 bases). The CDR3 length is 13 residues. CDR1 MNHEY and CDR2 SVGAGI come from the germline V gene. V was clipped by 7 bases and J by 2 bases, with 8 bases between them. The CDR3: CASIAANTGELFF. As DNA, the CDR3 is TGTGCCAGCATAGCGGCTAACACCGGGGAGCTGTTTTTT.

This clone was observed a single time. CDR3 coding DNA: TGTGCCAGTACCACCTATGGAGGGAATGGCTACACCTTC. Protein product: CASTTYGGNGYTF. The J gene is TRBJ1-2, the V gene TRBV19, with no clear D. CDR3 length: 13 amino acids. V was clipped by 7 bases and J by 6 bases, with 15 bases between them. CDR1 and CDR2 from the germline V gene are LNHDA and SQIVND (reference sequence).

CDR3 sequence reads: CASSLASSSSYNSPLHF. CDR3 DNA: TGTGCCAGCAGCTTAGCGTCCTCGAGCTCCTATAATTCACCCCTCCACTTT. V and J are TRBV7-8 and TRBJ1-6; no firm D call. From germline, CDR1 is SGHVS and CDR2 FQNEAQ. The CDR3 spans 17 residues. The germline V and J ends were trimmed by 0 bases and 0 bases, with 9 bases remaining between them.

The chain couples TRBV3-1 (or the pseudogene TRBV3-2) to TRBJ2-1; 10 positions match TRBD2. CDR1 is LGHDT and CDR2 is YNNKEL in the germline V gene (reference sequence). CDR3 size: 20 residues. Trimming cost V 1 base and J 2 bases; bases outside gene matches: 14. CDR3 nucleotides: TGTGCCAGCAGCCAAGGACAATTGGGGGCTAGCGGGAGTGCCTACAATGAGCAGTTCTTC. Its translation is CASSQGQLGASGSAYNEQFF.

J is TRBJ2-3 and V is TRBV7-3; D may match TRBD1 or TRBD2 (5 bases each). Trimming stripped 1 base from V and 0 bases from J, with 8 bases between. Germline values: CDR1 SGHTA, CDR2 FQGTGA. This CDR3 has 15 amino acids. The CDR3 bases are TGTGCCAGCAGCTTAATCGGGGCGAGCACAGATACGCAGTATTTT. As protein: CASSLIGASTDTQYF.

The chain recombines TRBV5-1 with TRBJ2-6; 10 bases match TRBD1. V dropped 0 bases and J dropped 0; count of bases not matched to a gene: 12. The length of the CDR3 is 21 residues. CDR1 and CDR2 (germline): SGHRS, YFSETQ. In DNA, the CDR3 is TGCGCCAGCAGCTTGGCCGGGATAGGGACAGGGGAAAGCTCTGGGGCCAACGTCCTGACTTTC. It specifies CASSLAGIGTGESSGANVLTF.

V gene TRBV18 combines with J gene TRBJ2-3; 7 bases fit TRBD2. Unmatched junction bases numbered 10, after V lost 2 bases and J lost 2 bases. Germline loops: CDR1 KGHSH, CDR2 LQKENI. The CDR3 is 17 residues long. CDR3 in DNA: TGTGCCAGCTCACCATCCGCTAGCGGTATTATCACAGATACGCAGTATTTT. Its translation: CASSPSASGIITDTQYF.

The chain has TRBV6-5 and TRBJ1-5, with a possible D match to TRBD1 (5 bases). CDR1 is MNHEY, CDR2 SVGAGI, per germline. The length of the CDR3 is 14 residues. The V end lost 6 bases, the J end lost 5 bases, and 14 bases lay between the germline ends. This CDR3 reads CASREYDSHQPQHF. CDR3 bases: TGTGCCAGCAGGGAGTATGACAGCCATCAGCCCCAGCATTTT.

The genes are TRBV27 and TRBJ1-5, with D perhaps matching TRBD1 (6 bases). V was cut by 2 bases and J by 4 bases, with 24 bases left in between. The germline gives CDR1 MNHEY, CDR2 SMNVEV (reference sequence). CDR3 length equals 19 residues. This chain's CDR3 is CASSLKGPLGGGRNQPQHF. The CDR3 DNA is TGTGCCAGCAGTTTAAAGGGGCCCCTTGGAGGGGGTAGGAATCAGCCCCAGCATTTT.

This chain connects TRBV7-2 to TRBJ1-6; D gene unclear. Looked up from germline, CDR1 is SGHTA and CDR2 is FQGNSA. V shed 6 bases and J shed 7 bases, with 13 bases lying between them. This CDR3 has 14 residues. Here the CDR3 DNA reads TGTGCCAGCAGGTCAGGACGGCTGAATTCACCCCTCCACTTT. Translated, it gives CASRSGRLNSPLHF.

CDR3 bases: TGCGCCAGCAGCCGACGAGACCAACGAGGAGATGGCTACACCTTC. Translated: CASSRRDQRGDGYTF. The chain combines TRBV5-1 with TRBJ1-2, with D unresolved. The V end was cut by 4 bases, the J end by 6 bases, with 19 bases between. The CDR3 loop spans 15 amino acids. Germline-derived CDR1 and CDR2 are SGHRS and YFSETQ.

The chain links TRBV6-5 to TRBJ1-5, with 7 nucleotides matching TRBD1. V dropped 6 bases and J dropped 7; count of bases not matched to a gene: 6. The germline CDR1 and CDR2 sequences are MNHEY and SVGAGI. The CDR3 is 13 amino acids. The CDR3 sequence: CASRTGVGQPQHF. The CDR3 nucleotides read TGTGCCAGCAGAACAGGGGTAGGACAGCCCCAGCATTTT.

The DNA for the CDR3 is TGTGCCAGCAGCTCCGGGACAGGGAACTACAATGAGCAGTTCTTC. It encodes CASSSGTGNYNEQFF. V is TRBV6-5 and J is TRBJ2-1; 9 bases fit TRBD1. The CDR3 sequence is 15 residues long. Trimming at V came to 6 bases and at J to 3 bases, leaving 6 bases not matched to a gene. CDR1 and CDR2 from the germline V gene are MNHEY and SVGAGI.

This chain joins TRBV5-1 and TRBJ2-1, with D perhaps being TRBD1 or TRBD2 (5 bases each). Deletions cut 3 bases from V and 7 bases from J, with 14 bases between. This CDR3 region has 14 residues. CDR1 and CDR2 (germline): SGHRS, YFSETQ. This chain's CDR3 is CASSSSGRWNEQFF. CDR3 nucleotide sequence: TGCGCCAGCAGCTCCTCAGGGAGATGGAATGAGCAGTTCTTC.

The rearrangement uses TRBV5-1 and TRBJ2-3; D remains ambiguous. The CDR3 length is 15 residues. V was shortened by 6 bases and J by 0 bases, with 14 bases between the two germline ends. Looked up from germline, CDR1 is SGHRS and CDR2 is YFSETQ. The CDR3 bases are TGCGCCAGCAAACAAACGGCCGCTAGCACAGATACGCAGTATTTT. It yields the protein CASKQTAASTDTQYF.

This chain connects TRBV7-9 to TRBJ1-1; D remains unclear. This CDR3 is 13 amino acids long. V lost 1 base and J 1 base, leaving 4 bases between the germline ends. Germline V CDR1 and CDR2: SEHNR, FQNEAQ (reference sequence). The CDR3 bases are TGTGCCAGCAGCTTAGGACAGAACACTGAAGCTTTCTTT. Protein product: CASSLGQNTEAFF.

V usage is TRBV7-9 and J usage is TRBJ1-4; 9 bases fit TRBD1. V shed 4 bases and J 6 bases; nucleotides not matched to a gene: 9. This CDR3 has 16 residues. Germline V gene data show CDR1 as SEHNR and CDR2 as FQNEAQ (reference sequence). The CDR3 spells CASSSMTGGRDEKLFF. The CDR3 region has the DNA TGTGCCAGCAGCTCAATGACAGGGGGAAGGGATGAAAAACTGTTTTTT. Using reference TRBV7-9 and TRBJ1-4 for the parts outside the CDR3, the full variable domain is DTGVSQNPRHKITKRGQNVTFRCDPISEHNRLYWYRQTLGQGPEFLTYFQNEAQLEKSRLLSDRFSAERPKGSFSTLEIQRTEQGDSAMYLCASSSMTGGRDEKLFFGSGTQLSVL.

The V call is TRBV30, the J call TRBJ1-2; TRBD1 matches at 7 bases. Germline assignment: CDR1 GTSNPN and CDR2 SVGIG (reference sequence). J was trimmed by 8 bases and V by 3 bases; bases with no gene match: 9. The CDR3 totals 13 residues. CDR3 residues: CAWRETGMDGYTF. CDR3 nucleotides: TGTGCCTGGAGAGAGACAGGGATGGACGGCTACACCTTC.

This clone was observed a single time. V is TRBV27 and J is TRBJ1-2, with 8 bases that match TRBD1. Germline values: CDR1 MNHEY, CDR2 SMNVEV (reference sequence). This CDR3 contains 18 residues. The J segment lost 0 bases and the V segment lost 2 bases, leaving 11 bases of the junction unmatched. The CDR3 DNA follows: TGTGCCAGCAGTTTAAAATCTGGGACAGGAAGCCCTAACTATGGCTACACCTTC. This sequence encodes CASSLKSGTGSPNYGYTF.

This chain links TRBV6-5 with TRBJ1-2; TRBD1 matches at 9 bases. Germline V gives CDR1 MNHEY, CDR2 SVGAGI. The CDR3 length is 13 residues. The ends lost 6 bases at V and 4 bases at J; junction bases unmatched: 3. The CDR3 DNA sequence: TGTGCCAGCAGACGGACAGGGGTCTATGGCTACACCTTC. It specifies CASRRTGVYGYTF.

This clone showed up just a few times. This rearrangement joins TRBV30 to TRBJ2-1; D is unresolved. Germline-derived CDR1 and CDR2 are GTSNPN and SVGIG (reference sequence). Trimming shortened V by 2 bases and J by 10 bases, and 12 bases separated the two germline ends. The CDR3 covers 12 residues. CDR3 bases: TGTGCCTGGAGTAGTCTGCCTGACGAGCAGTTCTTC. Protein product: CAWSSLPDEQFF.

V gene TRBV5-6 combines with J gene TRBJ1-2; D is unclear. Germline loops: CDR1 SGHDT, CDR2 YYEEEE. This CDR3 is built from 12 residues. The V end lost 1 base, the J end lost 4 bases, and 5 bases lay between the germline ends. The CDR3 spells CASSLNSYGYTF. The CDR3 DNA follows: TGTGCCAGCAGCTTGAACAGCTATGGCTACACCTTC.

J is TRBJ1-5 and V is TRBV6-5; D not resolved. V lost 2 bases, J lost 7 bases, and 6 bases lay in between. The CDR3 runs 12 residues. Germline-derived CDR1 and CDR2 are MNHEY and SVGAGI. The CDR3: CASSYPGQPQHF. The CDR3 bases are TGTGCCAGCAGTTACCCCGGACAGCCCCAGCATTTT.

The V and J genes are TRBV5-1 and TRBJ2-1; 10 bases match TRBD2. Trimming at V came to 7 bases and at J to 2 bases, leaving 6 bases not matched to a gene. The germline V gene encodes CDR1 SGHRS and CDR2 YFSETQ. The length of the CDR3 is 15 residues. CDR3 loop: CASRGGTSAYNEQFF. Here the CDR3 DNA reads TGCGCCAGCCGTGGAGGGACTAGCGCCTACAATGAGCAGTTCTTC.